The clone carrying this T cell receptor (beta chain) occurred a few times. Antigen: not known. The sample belongs to a study of T-cell memory formation after mild COVID-19. The study, taken as a whole, reports: The CD4+ clones that contracted clustered mainly within CM and EM, and the CD8+ clones concentrated in EMRA. Clones shrinking between day 15 and 85 showed a balanced CD4/CD8 split, and those that grew later tilted toward CD4+. Pre-infection memory carried some responding clones, suggesting that cross-reactive memory joined. Second-wave clones that peaked on day 37 lacked confirmed SARS-CoV-2 specificity.

The germline gives CDR1 MNHNS, CDR2 SASEGT. The CDR3 loop spans 13 amino acids. J gave up 4 bases and V 6 bases, and 5 bases lay outside the gene matches. Using its own MiXCR run on the 5' RACE reads, TCRdb lists one record per CDR3 protein. The repertoire holds roughly 580,000 distinct CDR3 sequences, with approximately 18% as singletons. V usage is TRBV6-1 and J usage is TRBJ2-7; 8 bases are a match to TRBD1. This TCR came from an adult woman who had mild COVID-19 (a few samples of this study predate the infection). Cell type and time point are not known. The specimen was PBMCs or a T cell subset sorted from them (not recorded which). CDR3 amino acids: CASSRDRWYEQYF. The CDR3 bases are TGTGCCAGCAGCAGGGACAGGTGGTACGAGCAGTACTTC.